The 21 T cell receptor beta chains presented below share a single source sample, sequenced in a study of blood T cell repertoires in COVID-19. Profiling relied on immunoSEQ multiplex PCR, and the TCRdb table lists in-frame clones only, not all of them. The data hold around 250,000 clones, with 83% observed a single time. Sequenced input: peripheral blood. These TCRs come from a man aged 40-50 years with active or convalescent COVID-19.

This rearrangement joins TRBV7-9 to TRBJ2-3, with no clear D. The CDR3 is 14 residues long. CDR1 and CDR2 (germline): SEHNR, FQNEAQ (reference sequence). The ends were cut back, 4 bases at V and 1 base at J, with 9 bases in the middle. This chain's CDR3 is CASSSAEGTDTQYF. CDR3 in DNA: TGTGCCAGCAGCTCTGCCGAGGGCACAGATACGCAGTATTTT.

The chain employs TRBV30 and TRBJ2-7; TRBD2 matches at 9 bases. CDR3 length equals 16 residues. Germline loops: CDR1 GTSNPN, CDR2 SVGIG (reference sequence). V lost 6 bases and J lost 0; bases outside the gene matches: 12. The CDR3: CACTGLATASSYEQYF. CDR3 in DNA: TGTGCCTGTACGGGACTAGCAACTGCGAGCTCCTACGAGCAGTACTTC.

This chain joins TRBV3-1 (or the pseudogene TRBV3-2) and TRBJ1-2, with TRBD1 as a possible D gene (6 bases). The CDR3 spans 14 residues. CDR1 LGHDT and CDR2 YNNKEL come from the germline V gene (reference sequence). Trimming shortened V by 1 base and J by 2 bases, and 8 bases separated the two germline ends. The CDR3 is CASSQVDRNYGYTF. The CDR3 DNA sequence: TGTGCCAGCAGCCAAGTCGACAGGAACTATGGCTACACCTTC.

This chain uses TRBV30 with TRBJ1-5, with D tentatively TRBD1 (5 bases). V was cut by 2 bases and J by 4 bases, with 9 bases left in between. The germline gives CDR1 GTSNPN, CDR2 SVGIG (reference sequence). The CDR3 is 13 residues long. The CDR3 DNA follows: TGTGCCTGGAGTTTGGAGGGGAATCAGCCCCAGCATTTT. Its protein product is CAWSLEGNQPQHF.

The chain combines TRBV7-2 with TRBJ2-7; D is perhaps TRBD1 (5 bases). This CDR3 is 17 amino acids long. Germline V gene sequence: CDR1 SGHTA, CDR2 FQGNSA. Trimming took 5 bases from V and 3 from J, leaving 23 bases between them. CDR3 loop: CASSPHPPAGRFYEQYF. The CDR3, as DNA: TGTGCCAGCAGCCCGCACCCCCCCGCAGGGCGCTTCTACGAGCAGTACTTC.

The CDR3 DNA sequence: TGTGCCAGCAGGGAGAGACAGGGGACTTCACCCCTCCACTTT. Its translation is CASRERQGTSPLHF. V usage is TRBV25-1 and J usage is TRBJ1-6; TRBD1 agrees at 8 bases. The CDR3 contains 14 residues. In germline, CDR1 is MGHDK, CDR2 SYGVNS. The junction had 7 bases not matched to a gene; V was cut back by 6 bases and J by 9 bases.

The chain uses TRBV5-6 and TRBJ1-5; tentatively, D is TRBD1 (6 bases). Germline V gene lookup returns CDR1 SGHDT and CDR2 YYEEEE. This CDR3 region has 12 residues. Deletions cut 4 bases from V and 9 bases from J, with 11 bases between. The CDR3 DNA reads as TGTGCCAGCAGCCACCTGACAGGGCCCCAGCATTTT. Translation: CASSHLTGPQHF.

The table lists this clone with a count of one. An end of the junction differs from the germline gene, which may be a read error. The chain has TRBV7-7 and TRBJ2-1; 8 positions agree with TRBD1. This CDR3 spans 15 amino acids. Looked up from germline, CDR1 is SSHAT and CDR2 is FNYEAQ (reference sequence). The CDR3 bases are TGTGCTAGCAGCCCCTACAGGGGGTGGGGCAATGAGCAGTTCTTC. As protein: CASSPYRGWGNEQFF.

This clone came up a few times. This chain links TRBV7-2 with TRBJ1-1; tentative D call: TRBD1 (5 bases). Trimming shortened V by 1 base and J by 1 base, and 10 bases separated the two germline ends. The CDR3 loop spans 15 amino acids. Looked up from germline, CDR1 is SGHTA and CDR2 is FQGNSA. As DNA, the CDR3 is TGTGCCAGCAGCTTAGTGGGGGGAGCGAACACTGAAGCTTTCTTT. It specifies CASSLVGGANTEAFF.

The J gene is TRBJ2-7, the V gene TRBV18; TRBD1 matches at 7 bases. CDR3 size: 14 residues. V dropped 4 bases and J dropped 2; count of bases not matched to a gene: 5. Per germline, CDR1 KGHSH and CDR2 LQKENI. The CDR3 DNA reads TGTGCCAGCTCACTACTGGGACAGACCTACGAGCAGTACTTC. It translates to CASSLLGQTYEQYF.

The chain links TRBV5-1 to TRBJ2-1; TRBD1 might be the D (6 bases). V dropped 2 bases and J dropped 4 bases, with 19 bases sitting between them. Germline assignment: CDR1 SGHRS and CDR2 YFSETQ. This CDR3 contains 17 residues. CDR3 nucleotide sequence: TGCGCCAGCAGCTTAGGACTCGACAGGCGTTATTACAATGAGCAGTTCTTC. As protein: CASSLGLDRRYYNEQFF. The whole variable domain, filled in from reference TRBV5-1 and TRBJ2-1, reads KAGVTQTPRYLIKTRGQQVTLSCSPISGHRSVSWYQQTPGQGLQFLFEYFSETQRNKGNFPGRFSGRQFSNSRSEMNVSTLELGDSALYLCASSLGLDRRYYNEQFFGPGTRLTVL.

The chain uses TRBV19 and TRBJ1-1; TRBD1 might be the D (6 bases). The CDR3 runs 14 residues. Germline V gene lookup returns CDR1 LNHDA and CDR2 SQIVND (reference sequence). Trimming stripped 5 bases from V and 4 bases from J, with 14 bases between. CDR3 residues: CASSAQQGSTEAFF. The CDR3 region has the DNA TGTGCCAGTAGTGCCCAACAGGGAAGCACTGAAGCTTTCTTT.

The rearrangement links TRBV11-3 to TRBJ2-2; 7 bases align to TRBD1. The germline V gene has CDR1 SGHNT and CDR2 YENEEA. The CDR3 covers 17 residues. With 4 bases clipped from V and 4 bases from J, the junction kept 12 bases outside the gene matches. The CDR3: CASSSYRGPSSTGELFF. DNA for the CDR3: TGTGCCAGCAGCTCGTACAGGGGTCCGTCGAGCACCGGGGAGCTGTTTTTT.

The chain has TRBV7-2 and TRBJ1-3; 9 bases fit TRBD1. The CDR3 is 17 amino acids. V trimming: 5 bases; J trimming: 4 bases; junction bases outside the gene matches: 12. Germline V gene sequence: CDR1 SGHTA, CDR2 FQGNSA. CDR3 in DNA: TGTGCCAGCAGCCGCGATGCAACAGGGGGCAAGGGAAACACCATATATTTT. Its protein product is CASSRDATGGKGNTIYF.

The chain uses TRBV4-2 and TRBJ2-7, with 14 positions matching TRBD2. Trimming cost V 5 bases and J 3 bases; bases outside gene matches: 12. Germline-derived CDR1 and CDR2 are LGHNA and YNFKEQ. The CDR3 loop spans 18 amino acids. The CDR3 coding sequence is TGTGCCAGCAGCAATACCGGACTAGCGGGGGGCCCAATCTACGAGCAGTACTTC. It encodes CASSNTGLAGGPIYEQYF.

The sample holds a few counts of this clone. The chain couples TRBV2 to TRBJ2-2, with a tentative D call TRBD1 (6 bases). The CDR3 extends over 17 amino acids. With 6 bases removed from V and 1 base from J, the gap between germline ends came to 18 bases. CDR1 and CDR2 (germline): SNHLY, FYNNEI. CDR3 nucleotide sequence: TGTGCCAGCAGCATACCACCCGGGACACAGAACACCGGGGAGCTGTTTTTT. This codes for CASSIPPGTQNTGELFF. The full variable domain, rest sourced from reference TRBV2 and TRBJ2-2, is EPEVTQTPSHQVTQMGQEVILRCVPISNHLYFYWYRQILGQKVEFLVSFYNNEISEKSEIFDDQFSVERPDGSNFTLKIRSTKLEDSAMYFCASSIPPGTQNTGELFFGEGSRLTVL.

The CDR3 DNA reads TGTGCCAGCAGCCTGACAGGGGTAGAGACCCAGTACTTC. Translation: CASSLTGVETQYF. The V gene is TRBV12-3 or TRBV12-4, the J gene TRBJ2-5, with 8 bases lining up with TRBD1. Trimming at V came to 6 bases and at J to 4 bases, leaving 4 bases not matched to a gene. The CDR3 consists of 13 residues.

The rearrangement links TRBV10-1 to TRBJ2-3, with 8 positions matching TRBD1. The CDR3 extends over 15 amino acids. Germline V gives CDR1 WNHNN, CDR2 SYGVQD (reference sequence). V was clipped by 3 bases and J by 0 bases; unmatched bases: 2. The CDR3 DNA is TGCGCCAGCAGTGAATACAGGGGGAGCACAGATACGCAGTATTTT. Translation: CASSEYRGSTDTQYF.

The chain couples TRBV28 to TRBJ2-7; no definite D call. Germline V gives CDR1 MDHEN, CDR2 SYDVKM. The CDR3 runs 13 residues. The germline V and J ends were trimmed by 2 bases and 3 bases, with 8 bases remaining between them. The CDR3 region is CASSLEPHYEQYF. CDR3 DNA: TGTGCCAGCAGTTTAGAGCCCCACTACGAGCAGTACTTC.

The CDR3: CASSIRSQGIGEQYF. CDR3 nucleotides: TGTGCCAGTAGTATCCGCAGTCAGGGCATCGGCGAGCAGTACTTC. The V gene is TRBV19, the J gene TRBJ2-7; tentatively, D is TRBD1 (5 bases). Trimming left V 3 bases short and J 6 bases short, with 18 bases between. Germline CDR1 is LNHDA and CDR2 is SQIVND (reference sequence). CDR3 length: 15 residues. Combining the CDR3 with reference TRBV19 and TRBJ2-7 gives the whole variable domain DGGITQSPKYLFRKEGQNVTLSCEQNLNHDAMYWYRQDPGQGLRLIYYSQIVNDFQKGDIAEGYSVSREKKESFPLTVTSAQKNPTAFYLCASSIRSQGIGEQYFGPGTRLTVT.

The rearrangement links TRBV2 to TRBJ1-1; no clear D gene. Trimming left V 3 bases short and J 0 bases short, with 8 bases between. The CDR3 is 14 amino acids. Germline values: CDR1 SNHLY, CDR2 FYNNEI. DNA of the CDR3: TGTGCCAGCAGTGAGAGTGGGCTGAACACTGAAGCTTTCTTT. This sequence encodes CASSESGLNTEAFF.